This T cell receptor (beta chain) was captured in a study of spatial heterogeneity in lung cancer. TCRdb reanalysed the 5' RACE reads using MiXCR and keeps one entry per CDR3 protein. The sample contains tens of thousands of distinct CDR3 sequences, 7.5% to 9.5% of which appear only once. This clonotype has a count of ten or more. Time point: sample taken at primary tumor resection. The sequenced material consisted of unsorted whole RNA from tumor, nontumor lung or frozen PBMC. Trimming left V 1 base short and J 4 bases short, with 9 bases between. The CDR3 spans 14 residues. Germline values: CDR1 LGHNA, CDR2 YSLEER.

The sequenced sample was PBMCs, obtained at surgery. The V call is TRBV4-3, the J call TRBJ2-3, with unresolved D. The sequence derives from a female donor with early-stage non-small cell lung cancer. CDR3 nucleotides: TGCGCCAGCAGCCAAGTCGGCGGAGCAGATACGCAGTATTTT. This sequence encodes CASSQVGGADTQYF.